This TCR beta chain was captured by sequencing in a study of blood T cell repertoires in COVID-19. About the research overall: Whether acute or convalescent, the COVID-19 samples came from the United States, Italy and Spain.

The recovered donors of Cohort 3 showed two negative PCRs, clearance, or symptom resolution. In the authors' methods: It was from reference gene primer amplification that nucleated cell counts were estimated. Generated by immunoSEQ multiplex PCR, the TCRdb table keeps only in-frame clones and is missing some. V, J and clone size are taken as reported in that table, and D and trimming were inferred from the DNA itself. The repertoire consists of hundreds of thousands of clones, with over 80% occurring once and the leading ten covering 1.5% to 2%. The germline V gene encodes CDR1 SGHKS and CDR2 YYEKEE (reference sequence). V was shortened by 0 bases and J by 0 bases, with 7 bases between the two germline ends. The CDR3 length is 15 residues.

The chain recombines TRBV5-5 with TRBJ2-1; D is uncertain. The TCR sequence derives from a young woman who had recovered from COVID-19. The source material was PBMCs or T cells enriched from blood (not recorded which). CDR3 loop: CASSLGLSSYNEQFF. The CDR3, as DNA: TGTGCCAGCAGCTTGGGCTTGAGCTCCTACAATGAGCAGTTCTTC.